This TCR beta chain stems from a study of blood T cell repertoires in COVID-19. Study in general: Italy, Spain and the United States were the sources of the convalescent and acute COVID-19 samples.

V gave up 0 bases and J gave up 5 bases; unmatched junction bases: 4. The CDR3 runs to 15 residues. Germline V gene sequence: CDR1 MGHRA, CDR2 YSYEKL. Authors' processing steps: Amplified reference gene primers provided the basis for estimating nucleated cell counts. Data came from immunoSEQ multiplex PCR; TCRdb stores just in-frame clones and leaves some out. V and J calls plus clone size are reproduced from that table; the DNA served to infer D and trimming. Of fewer than 150,000 clones in the sample, over 60% were seen once. This clonotype was sampled from a man between 65 and 85 years old with acute or convalescent COVID-19. Specimen: peripheral blood. The J gene is TRBJ1-5, the V gene TRBV4-1; TRBD1 matches 7 bases. Here the CDR3 DNA reads TGCGCCAGCAGCCAAGATGGGACAGAATATCAGCCCCAGCATTTT. Amino acids: CASSQDGTEYQPQHF.